This T cell receptor beta chain was identified in a study of patients and donors after allogeneic stem cell transplantation. This clonotype was counted only a few times. TCRdb recomputed calls from the RT-PCR reads with MiXCR, one row per CDR3 protein. This sample yields about 230,000 distinct CDR3 sequences, of which approximately 14% are seen a single time; roughly 10% belongs to the top ten. V was shortened by 5 bases and J by 2 bases, with 9 bases between the two germline ends. Germline CDR1 and CDR2: LNHDA and SQIVND (reference sequence). The CDR3 is 14 residues long. The chain recombines TRBV19 with TRBJ2-2, with D maybe TRBD1 (6 bases). This clonotype originated in a human donor who was either an allogeneic HSCT recipient or a stem cell or donor lymphocyte infusion donor (not recorded which). It is not recorded whose cells these are; they may come from a transplant donor. Sequences were obtained from blood, either unsorted or a sorted T cell fraction (not recorded which). DNA for the CDR3: TGTGCCAGTAGTGGGACATTAAACACCGGGGAGCTGTTTTTT. Translation: CASSGTLNTGELFF.